This entry lists 14 T cell receptor beta chains sequenced from one sample in a study of T-cell memory formation after mild COVID-19. TCRdb fed the 5' RACE reads into MiXCR, producing one record per CDR3 protein. The table includes some 190,000 distinct CDR3 sequences, roughly 18% detected once. Sequenced: PBMCs or a T cell subset sorted from them (not recorded which). The origin of the receptors is an adult woman who had mild COVID-19 (a few samples of this study predate the infection). Cell type and time point are not known.

The genes are TRBV7-2 and TRBJ1-5; D gene unclear. Deletions cut 1 base from V and 5 bases from J, with 12 bases between. Germline loops: CDR1 SGHTA, CDR2 FQGNSA. This CDR3 is 15 amino acids long. The CDR3 nucleotides read TGTGCCAGCAGCTTAGTTTCAAAGGCCGATCAGCCCCAGCATTTT. Translation: CASSLVSKADQPQHF.

This clonotype showed up just a few times. The chain links TRBV6-5 to TRBJ1-2; D call uncertain. V was clipped by 0 bases and J by 1 base, with 6 bases between them. Germline V gene lookup returns CDR1 MNHEY and CDR2 SVGAGI. This CDR3 is 14 amino acids long. This CDR3 reads CASSYSVSNYGYTF. CDR3 coding DNA: TGTGCCAGCAGTTACTCTGTGAGTAACTATGGCTACACCTTC.

This clonotype has more than one count but fewer than ten. The chain has TRBV11-1 and TRBJ1-1, with 8 bases lining up with TRBD1. CDR3 length: 14 residues. Per the germline V gene, CDR1 is SGHAT and CDR2 is FQDESV (reference sequence). V trimming: 6 bases; J trimming: 6 bases; junction bases outside the gene matches: 9. The CDR3 bases are TGTGCCAGCAGTCACACCGACAGGGGATCTGAAGCTTTCTTT. It yields the protein CASSHTDRGSEAFF.

This clonotype was picked up many times. The chain is built from TRBV5-1 and TRBJ2-5, with D unclear. Germline V CDR1 and CDR2: SGHRS, YFSETQ. V was clipped by 5 bases and J by 3 bases, with 8 bases between them. The CDR3 contains 12 residues. CDR3 sequence: CASSYSEETQYF. In DNA, the CDR3 is TGCGCCAGCAGTTACAGCGAAGAGACCCAGTACTTC.

The chain links TRBV6-5 to TRBJ1-1; 9 bases line up with TRBD1. The CDR3 has 16 residues. Germline lookup yields CDR1 MNHEY and CDR2 SVGAGI. The V gene end was trimmed by 7 bases and the J gene end by 2 bases; junction bases not matched to a gene: 11. CDR3: CASKSGKGQGNTEAFF. In nucleotides, the CDR3 is TGTGCCAGCAAAAGCGGGAAGGGACAGGGCAACACTGAAGCTTTCTTT.

CDR3 coding DNA: TGTGCCAGCAGTCCTGGGACTAGCGGGGGCTACAATGAGCAGTTCTTC. Its protein product is CASSPGTSGGYNEQFF. The V call is TRBV12-3 or TRBV12-4, the J call TRBJ2-1, with TRBD2 identical over 14 bases. Germline trimming cut 5 bases from V and 3 bases from J; bases unmatched to any gene: 3. The CDR3 loop spans 16 amino acids.

The chain couples TRBV11-1 to TRBJ2-1; 13 bases match TRBD2. Trimming cost V 5 bases and J 10 bases; bases outside gene matches: 8. The germline V gene encodes CDR1 SGHAT and CDR2 FQDESV (reference sequence). The CDR3 is 15 residues long. CDR3 loop: CASSPQATSGREQFF. In DNA form, the CDR3 reads TGTGCCAGCAGCCCACAAGCGACTAGCGGGAGGGAGCAGTTCTTC.

This chain links TRBV11-3 with TRBJ1-1; D remains unclear. This CDR3 contains 12 residues. Germline values: CDR1 SGHNT, CDR2 YENEEA. Trimming removed 4 bases from V and 9 bases from J, with 12 bases in between. The CDR3 DNA is TGTGCCAGCAGCTCGACCCGCGGGAAAGCTTTCTTT. It translates to CASSSTRGKAFF.

This sequence joins TRBV19 and TRBJ2-5; 7 bases match TRBD1. The V and J ends lost 5 bases and 2 bases, in that order; junction bases with no gene match: 11. This CDR3 is 16 amino acids long. Germline V gives CDR1 LNHDA, CDR2 SQIVND (reference sequence). The DNA for the CDR3 is TGTGCCAGTAGTCCGAACAGGGGAACGGGGCAAGAGACCCAGTACTTC. Amino acids: CASSPNRGTGQETQYF.

This chain joins TRBV7-2 and TRBJ2-1, with D unclear. Germline CDR1 is SGHTA and CDR2 is FQGNSA. V was clipped by 0 bases and J by 7 bases, with 7 bases between them. The CDR3 length is 13 residues. The CDR3 DNA reads TGTGCCAGCAGCTTAGCGTACAATAATGAGCAGTTCTTC. Translation gives CASSLAYNNEQFF.

This clonotype was seen only a few times. The rearrangement joins TRBV5-1 to TRBJ2-5; 10 bases fit TRBD2. The germline V gene encodes CDR1 SGHRS and CDR2 YFSETQ. The CDR3 is 16 amino acids. J was trimmed by 2 bases and V by 2 bases; bases with no gene match: 6. The CDR3 loop reads CASSFTGLAAQETQYF. Here the CDR3 DNA reads TGCGCCAGCAGCTTTACAGGACTAGCGGCACAAGAGACCCAGTACTTC.

CDR3 region: CASSEYRVRRFF. CDR3 nucleotides: TGTGCCAGCAGTGAATATCGGGTGCGTCGGTTTTTT. The genes are TRBV25-1 and TRBJ1-4; D gene unclear. The ends were cut back, 0 bases at V and 16 bases at J, with 12 bases in the middle. The CDR3 is made up of 12 amino acids. The V gene's germline CDR1 is MGHDK and CDR2 SYGVNS.

This clonotype occurred a few times. The rearrangement uses TRBV7-2 and TRBJ1-1; D possibly corresponds to TRBD1 (5 bases). Germline CDR1 reads SGHTA; CDR2 reads FQGNSA. The V end lost 3 bases, the J end lost 0 bases, and 14 bases lay between the germline ends. The CDR3 consists of 16 residues. The CDR3 nucleotides read TGTGCCAGCAGCTTGACGAGGGGACTTATGAACACTGAAGCTTTCTTT. Translation gives CASSLTRGLMNTEAFF. The full variable domain, in which reference TRBV7-2 and TRBJ1-1 provide the parts outside the CDR3, is GAGVSQSPSNKVTEKGKDVELRCDPISGHTALYWYRQSLGQGLEFLIYFQGNSAPDKSGLPSDRFSAERTGGSVSTLTIQRTQQEDSAVYLCASSLTRGLMNTEAFFGQGTRLTVV.

This clonotype was observed a few times. The CDR3: CSVARERNIQYF. Written as DNA, the CDR3 is TGCAGCGTTGCCAGGGAACGAAACATTCAGTACTTC. This chain uses TRBV29-1 with TRBJ2-4; D may be TRBD1 (5 bases). The CDR3 extends over 12 amino acids. Trimming took off 4 bases at V and 6 bases at J, with 10 bases between the two ends. Germline V gives CDR1 SQVTM, CDR2 ANQGSEA.